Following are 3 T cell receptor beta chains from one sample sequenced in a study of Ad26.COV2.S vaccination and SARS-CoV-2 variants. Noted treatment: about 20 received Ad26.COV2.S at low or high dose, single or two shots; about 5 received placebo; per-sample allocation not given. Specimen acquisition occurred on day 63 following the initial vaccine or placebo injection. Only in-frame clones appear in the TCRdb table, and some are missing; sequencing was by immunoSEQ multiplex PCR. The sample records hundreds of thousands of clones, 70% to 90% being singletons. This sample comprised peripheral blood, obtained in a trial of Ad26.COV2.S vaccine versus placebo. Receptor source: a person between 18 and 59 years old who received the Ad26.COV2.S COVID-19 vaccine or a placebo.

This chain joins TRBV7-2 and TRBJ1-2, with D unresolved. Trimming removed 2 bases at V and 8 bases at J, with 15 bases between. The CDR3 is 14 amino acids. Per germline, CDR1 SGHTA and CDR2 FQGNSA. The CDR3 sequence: CASSLSSLSKGYTF. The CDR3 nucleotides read TGTGCCAGCAGCTTATCTTCCCTTAGTAAGGGCTACACCTTC.

The CDR3 spells CASSEIIGQGFEQFF. The DNA for the CDR3 is TGCGCCAGCAGTGAGATTATTGGACAGGGCTTTGAGCAGTTCTTC. This chain links TRBV10-1 with TRBJ2-1; TRBD1 agrees at 8 bases. The CDR3 contains 15 residues. Germline CDR1 and CDR2: WNHNN and SYGVQD (reference sequence). The V and J ends lost 2 bases and 9 bases, in that order; junction bases with no gene match: 9.

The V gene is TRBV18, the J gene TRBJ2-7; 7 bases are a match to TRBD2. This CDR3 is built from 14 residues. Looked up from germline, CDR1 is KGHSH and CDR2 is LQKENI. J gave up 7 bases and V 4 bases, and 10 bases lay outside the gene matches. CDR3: CASSRRGGEEEQYF. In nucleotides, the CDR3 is TGTGCCAGCTCACGGCGTGGGGGGGAAGAGGAGCAGTACTTC.